This T cell receptor (beta chain) was observed in a study of blood T cell repertoires in COVID-19. Profiling relied on immunoSEQ multiplex PCR, and the TCRdb table lists in-frame clones only, not all of them. The sample records 140,000 to 150,000 clones, around 81% being singletons. The CDR3 is 15 residues long. With 4 bases clipped from V and 1 base from J, the junction kept 4 bases outside the gene matches. CDR1 and CDR2 from the germline V gene are KGHSH and LQKENI. This TCR was sampled from a man aged 55 to 70 with active or convalescent COVID-19. The chain carries TRBV18 and TRBJ2-1, with 7 bases identical to TRBD1. The sample taken for sequencing was peripheral blood. The CDR3 loop reads CASSRRTGSYNEQFF. The CDR3 coding sequence is TGTGCCAGCTCACGAAGGACAGGTTCCTACAATGAGCAGTTCTTC.